This TCR beta chain was recovered during a study of blood T cell repertoires in COVID-19. Study overall: Samples of COVID-19 (acute and convalescent) were obtained from the United States, Italy and Spain. From T cells, B-cell-depleted T cells, or PBMCs came the material, which was cDNA or gDNA.

Germline-derived CDR1 and CDR2 are SNHLY and FYNNEI. This CDR3 contains 18 residues. The trim removed 6 bases at V and 13 bases at J, leaving 21 bases unmatched. Per the study methods: By means of reference gene primer amplification, nucleated cell counts were estimated. Sequencing was performed with immunoSEQ multiplex PCR; in TCRdb, only in-frame clones are kept and a portion is missing. V and J calls plus clone size are reproduced from that table; the DNA served to infer D and trimming. The sample lists more than 65,000 clones, around nine tenths seen once, with 5% to 6% in the top ten. The chain uses TRBV2 and TRBJ1-6; 10 positions agree with TRBD1. Sequencing used peripheral blood. The TCR originated in a man between 60 and 75 years old with acute or convalescent COVID-19. The CDR3 coding sequence is TGTGCCAGCAGAGCCCATGGGACAGGGGCTACGAGAAGGTCGCCCCTCCACTTT. Translated: CASRAHGTGATRRSPLHF. Full variable domain (remainder filled in from reference TRBV2 and TRBJ1-6): EPEVTQTPSHQVTQMGQEVILRCVPISNHLYFYWYRQILGQKVEFLVSFYNNEISEKSEIFDDQFSVERPDGSNFTLKIRSTKLEDSAMYFCASRAHGTGATRRSPLHFGNGTRLTVT.